The present entry profiles one TCR beta chain with its context. A single base separates this from a much larger clone, so it may be a read error. The source of the sample is a study of tumor and adjacent non-tumor tissue in lung cancer. Study context: Patients comprised about eleven adenocarcinoma, a couple of squamous cell carcinoma and 1 small cell lung cancer.

The library came from three nested PCR rounds adapted from ARM-PCR protocols. From the multiplex PCR reads, TCRdb called clonotypes with MiXCR, one entry per CDR3 protein. The sample includes 47,000 or so distinct CDR3 sequences, roughly 60% of them seen just once. The template was RNA from unsorted bulk tissue. Distant lung tissue was collected more than 3 cm away from the tumor edge. CDR1 and CDR2 (germline): LGHNT, FRNRAP. The CDR3 has 12 residues. The sample comprised distant non-tumor lung tissue. This TCR was sampled from an older woman with non-small cell lung cancer. This chain uses TRBV12-5 with TRBJ2-3, with D uncertain. This CDR3 reads CASGLSTDTRYF. DNA for the CDR3: TGTGCTAGTGGTTTAAGCACAGATACGCGGTATTTT.